One sample yielded the 30 T cell receptor beta chains listed below, sequenced in a study of technical replicates of blood from a handful of donors. This table comes from immunoSEQ multiplex PCR, and its TCRdb copy is limited to in-frame clones, with some not included. This sample has about 59,000 clones, with 80% to 95% found just once. What was sequenced was PBMCs. The source of these receptors is a human donor in good health. Some clones in this sample may be carry-over from other donors' samples.

This chain links TRBV9 with TRBJ2-3, with TRBD2 matching over 10 bases. The CDR3 totals 19 residues. The trim removed 4 bases at V and 1 base at J, leaving 15 bases unmatched. The germline CDR1 and CDR2 sequences are SGDLS and YYNGEE. The CDR3 DNA reads as TGTGCCAGCAGCTCCCGGAGAGGTAGCGGGGGGCTACGCACAGATACGCAGTATTTT. As protein: CASSSRRGSGGLRTDTQYF.

The V call is TRBV19, the J call TRBJ2-2; D possibly corresponds to TRBD1 (6 bases). Germline V gene sequence: CDR1 LNHDA, CDR2 SQIVND (reference sequence). Deletions cut 6 bases from V and 1 base from J, with 15 bases between. The CDR3 loop spans 16 amino acids. This CDR3 is CASSRRSGQNTGELFF. The CDR3 coding sequence is TGTGCCAGTAGCCGAAGGTCGGGACAGAACACCGGGGAGCTGTTTTTT.

V and J are TRBV11-1 and TRBJ2-3; 7 bases match TRBD2. The CDR3 contains 16 residues. V lost 1 base and J lost 1; bases outside the gene matches: 5. Germline CDR1 is SGHAT and CDR2 is FQDESV (reference sequence). CDR3 amino acids: CASSLGPSGGTDTQYF. The CDR3 bases are TGTGCCAGCAGCTTAGGTCCTAGCGGTGGCACAGATACGCAGTATTTT. Based on the CDR3 plus reference TRBV11-1 and TRBJ2-3, the full variable domain is EAEVAQSPRYKITEKSQAVAFWCDPISGHATLYWYRQILGQGPELLVQFQDESVVDDSQLPKDRFSAERLKGVDSTLKIQPAELGDSAMYLCASSLGPSGGTDTQYFGPGTRLTVL.

The chain has TRBV11-1 and TRBJ2-5; the match to TRBD2 covers 8 bases. Germline V gene data show CDR1 as SGHAT and CDR2 as FQDESV (reference sequence). The CDR3 runs 16 residues. The V segment lost 4 bases and the J segment 1 base; nucleotides outside the gene matches: 8. The CDR3 DNA reads TGTGCCAGCAGCTCCCGGGGGGGCTTGGGCCAAGAGACCCAGTACTTC. Amino acid sequence: CASSSRGGLGQETQYF.

V usage is TRBV7-2 and J usage is TRBJ2-2; the D gene is possibly TRBD1 (5 bases). Germline values: CDR1 SGHTA, CDR2 FQGNSA. Between the trimmed V and J ends, which lost 7 bases and 7 bases, there was a span of 13 bases. This CDR3 has 13 amino acids. The CDR3 DNA is TGTGCCAGCACCCTACAGGTCGGCGGGGAGCTGTTTTTT. Protein: CASTLQVGGELFF.

This clone was recorded only once. The genes are TRBV11-2 and TRBJ2-7; a weak D match, TRBD2 (6 bases). The CDR3 is made up of 15 amino acids. V gave up 1 base and J gave up 3 bases, with 13 bases separating them. Per germline, CDR1 SGHAT and CDR2 FQNNGV. Here the CDR3 DNA reads TGTGCCAGCAGCTTAGTGTCCATTAGCGGCTACGAGCAGTACTTC. This gives the protein CASSLVSISGYEQYF.

The rearrangement uses TRBV5-1 and TRBJ2-2, with D perhaps TRBD1 (6 bases). This CDR3 comprises 14 residues. Germline V gene lookup returns CDR1 SGHRS and CDR2 YFSETQ. Trimming left V 2 bases short and J 1 base short, with 6 bases between. CDR3 residues: CASSLQGNTGELFF. For the CDR3, the DNA is TGCGCCAGCAGCTTACAGGGGAACACCGGGGAGCTGTTTTTT.

The genes are TRBV7-2 and TRBJ2-5, with TRBD1 identical over 9 bases. CDR3 length: 16 amino acids. Germline assignment: CDR1 SGHTA and CDR2 FQGNSA. J was trimmed by 4 bases and V by 0 bases; bases with no gene match: 6. The CDR3 DNA sequence: TGTGCCAGCAGCTTAGCTGGGACAGGGCATATAGAGACCCAGTACTTC. It specifies CASSLAGTGHIETQYF. Together with reference TRBV7-2 and TRBJ2-5, the CDR3 gives the full variable domain: GAGVSQSPSNKVTEKGKDVELRCDPISGHTALYWYRQSLGQGLEFLIYFQGNSAPDKSGLPSDRFSAERTGGSVSTLTIQRTQQEDSAVYLCASSLAGTGHIETQYFGPGTRLLVL.

The chain recombines TRBV5-1 with TRBJ1-1; D is unclear. Trimming removed 3 bases at V and 5 bases at J, with 14 bases between. Germline loops: CDR1 SGHRS, CDR2 YFSETQ. The length of the CDR3 is 14 residues. CDR3 nucleotides: TGCGCCAGCAGCTCCCGTGAGGGTGGGACTGAAGCTTTCTTT. Translated: CASSSREGGTEAFF.

This chain joins TRBV2 and TRBJ1-2; TRBD1 aligns across 10 bases. With V trimmed by 8 bases and J by 6 bases, 9 bases remained unmatched. Germline CDR1 reads SNHLY; CDR2 reads FYNNEI. The CDR3 has 14 amino acids. CDR3 region: CASSTGTGVNGYTF. Here the CDR3 DNA reads TGTGCCAGCTCGACCGGGACAGGGGTTAATGGCTACACCTTC. The full variable domain, with the rest looked up from reference TRBV2 and TRBJ1-2, is EPEVTQTPSHQVTQMGQEVILRCVPISNHLYFYWYRQILGQKVEFLVSFYNNEISEKSEIFDDQFSVERPDGSNFTLKIRSTKLEDSAMYFCASSTGTGVNGYTFGSGTRLTVV.

Only a few counts were recorded for this clone. The chain recombines TRBV5-8 with TRBJ2-3, with TRBD2 identical over 16 bases. The CDR3 contains 17 residues. With 4 bases clipped from V and 6 bases from J, the junction kept 8 bases outside the gene matches. Germline CDR1 and CDR2: SGHTS and YDEGEE. CDR3 sequence (DNA): TGTGCCAGCAGCCAAGGGACTAGCGGGAGGGTTGCGGATACGCAGTATTTT. This encodes CASSQGTSGRVADTQYF.

The V gene is TRBV19, the J gene TRBJ1-5, with 10 bases matching TRBD1. With 4 bases clipped from V and 0 bases from J, the junction kept 6 bases outside the gene matches. This CDR3 contains 17 residues. CDR1 is LNHDA and CDR2 is SQIVND in the germline V gene (reference sequence). The CDR3 DNA sequence: TGTGCCAGTAGTAAGGGACAGGGGTGGTATAGCAATCAGCCCCAGCATTTT. Translation: CASSKGQGWYSNQPQHF. The entire variable domain, with the rest obtained from reference TRBV19 and TRBJ1-5, is as follows: DGGITQSPKYLFRKEGQNVTLSCEQNLNHDAMYWYRQDPGQGLRLIYYSQIVNDFQKGDIAEGYSVSREKKESFPLTVTSAQKNPTAFYLCASSKGQGWYSNQPQHFGDGTRLSIL.

The chain couples TRBV5-6 to TRBJ2-7; 10 bases are a match to TRBD2. The CDR3 extends over 15 amino acids. V lost 1 base to trimming and J lost 7 bases; unmatched junction nucleotides: 8. CDR1 is SGHDT and CDR2 is YYEEEE in the germline V gene. CDR3 residues: CASSLFQRGGSEQYF. CDR3 coding DNA: TGTGCCAGCAGCTTGTTCCAGCGGGGGGGTAGTGAGCAGTACTTC.

This chain links TRBV2 with TRBJ2-1; D might be TRBD1 (6 bases). This CDR3 region has 15 residues. Germline V lookup: CDR1 SNHLY, CDR2 FYNNEI. V shed 4 bases and J shed 6 bases, with 16 bases lying between them. This CDR3 reads CASSGGLAGANEQFF. In DNA form, the CDR3 reads TGTGCCAGCAGTGGGGGGTTGGCAGGGGCCAATGAGCAGTTCTTC.

The rearrangement links TRBV19 to TRBJ1-1; D ambiguous. CDR1 is LNHDA, CDR2 SQIVND, per germline (reference sequence). There are 11 residues in the CDR3. Trimming stripped 7 bases from V and 6 bases from J, with 9 bases between. This CDR3 is CASTYLAEAFF. CDR3 in DNA: TGTGCCAGTACCTATCTGGCTGAAGCTTTCTTT.

The chain carries TRBV7-8 and TRBJ1-2; a weak D match, TRBD1 (6 bases). Per germline, CDR1 SGHVS and CDR2 FQNEAQ. The CDR3 runs to 15 residues. Trimming removed 0 bases at V and 6 bases at J, with 14 bases between. Written as DNA, the CDR3 is TGTGCCAGCAGCTTAGCGCTGGGACACCTTCATGGCTACACCTTC. It specifies CASSLALGHLHGYTF.

V and J are TRBV5-5 and TRBJ2-7; TRBD1 aligns across 10 bases. The CDR3 contains 12 residues. Germline-derived CDR1 and CDR2 are SGHKS and YYEKEE (reference sequence). The V gene end was trimmed by 4 bases and the J gene end by 6 bases; junction bases not matched to a gene: 1. The CDR3 DNA follows: TGTGCCAGCAGCCGGACAGGGGGCGAGCAGTACTTC. Translation: CASSRTGGEQYF.

This clone appeared a single time. The junction shows a germline mismatch at one end, possibly a read error. V is TRBV6-6 and J is TRBJ2-1; TRBD2 matches at 7 bases. CDR3 size: 14 residues. In germline, CDR1 is MNHNY, CDR2 SVGAGI (reference sequence). The DNA of the CDR3 is TGTGCCAGCAGTCAGGGACTATCCTACGATGAGCAGTTCTTC. This encodes CASSQGLSYDEQFF.

The chain is built from TRBV2 and TRBJ2-2; 10 positions agree with TRBD2. The germline gives CDR1 SNHLY, CDR2 FYNNEI. V was pared by 6 bases and J by 8 bases, with 6 bases of the junction left unmatched. CDR3 size: 14 residues. This CDR3 reads CASRRLAGEGELFF. DNA of the CDR3: TGTGCCAGCAGAAGGCTAGCGGGAGAGGGGGAGCTGTTTTTT.

This clone was seen once. The chain is built from TRBV5-4 and TRBJ2-1; D may be TRBD2 (7 bases). Trimming took 0 bases from V and 0 from J, leaving 16 bases between them. CDR3 length: 18 residues. Germline V gene lookup returns CDR1 SGHNT and CDR2 YYREEE (reference sequence). The CDR3 DNA sequence: TGTGCCAGCAGCTTGGGGGGCGGGGGCACTAACTCCTACAATGAGCAGTTCTTC. Its translation: CASSLGGGGTNSYNEQFF.

The chain links TRBV15 to TRBJ2-3; 7 nucleotides agree with TRBD2. There are 15 residues in the CDR3. V gave up 10 bases and J gave up 1 base; unmatched junction bases: 11. Germline V gives CDR1 LNHNV, CDR2 YYDKDF (reference sequence). The CDR3 region has the DNA TGTGCCAGCAAGCGGGACCGGGGGGGCACAGATACGCAGTATTTT. It encodes CASKRDRGGTDTQYF.

The chain employs TRBV5-1 and TRBJ2-5, with 8 nucleotides matching TRBD1. The CDR3 spans 14 residues. With V trimmed by 6 bases and J by 1 base, 5 bases remained unmatched. Germline CDR1 is SGHRS and CDR2 is YFSETQ. CDR3 DNA: TGCGCCAGCAATATCGGGACAGGCCAAGAGACCCAGTACTTC. Translation: CASNIGTGQETQYF.

The V gene is TRBV5-1, the J gene TRBJ1-6; D is ambiguous. The CDR3 totals 15 residues. CDR1 and CDR2 from the germline V gene are SGHRS and YFSETQ. Trimming cost V 0 bases and J 5 bases, with 9 bases left between them. DNA of the CDR3: TGCGCCAGCAGCTTGGGAGGGTCCAATAATTCACCCCTCCACTTT. This sequence encodes CASSLGGSNNSPLHF.

This clone was counted once. This chain uses TRBV27 with TRBJ2-7, with a possible D match to TRBD2 (6 bases). The V end was cut by 5 bases, the J end by 3 bases, with 14 bases between. Germline assignment: CDR1 MNHEY and CDR2 SMNVEV (reference sequence). The CDR3 is 14 amino acids. The CDR3 spells CASSITGVSYEQYF. As DNA, the CDR3 is TGTGCCAGCAGTATTACGGGGGTAAGCTACGAGCAGTACTTC.

The chain carries TRBV5-1 and TRBJ1-5; tentative D call: TRBD1 (5 bases). From germline, CDR1 is SGHRS and CDR2 YFSETQ. CDR3 length: 15 residues. V lost 1 base and J 4 bases, leaving 12 bases between the germline ends. The DNA for the CDR3 is TGCGCCAGCAGCTTGTGGGGGGAAAGGAATCAGCCCCAGCATTTT. Translation: CASSLWGERNQPQHF.

V and J are TRBV4-2 and TRBJ2-7; 7 bases are a match to TRBD1. Germline trimming cut 2 bases from V and 1 base from J; bases unmatched to any gene: 5. Germline V CDR1 and CDR2: LGHNA, YNFKEQ. The CDR3 covers 15 residues. The chain's CDR3 is CASSQKPGQSYEQYF. The CDR3 DNA reads as TGTGCCAGCAGCCAAAAACCGGGACAGTCCTACGAGCAGTACTTC.

The chain is built from TRBV5-4 and TRBJ1-3; no definite D call. Trimming left V 2 bases short and J 0 bases short, with 6 bases between. Germline V lookup: CDR1 SGHNT, CDR2 YYREEE (reference sequence). This CDR3 contains 14 residues. CDR3 DNA: TGTGCCAGCAGCTTCGGGTCCTCTGGAAACACCATATATTTT. This codes for CASSFGSSGNTIYF.

The chain links TRBV4-2 to TRBJ2-1, with TRBD2 identical over 11 bases. Germline V gene sequence: CDR1 LGHNA, CDR2 YNFKEQ. Unmatched junction bases numbered 9, after V lost 1 base and J lost 10 bases. The CDR3 sequence is 16 residues long. CDR3 sequence (DNA): TGTGCCAGCAGCCAAGTACTAGCGGGAGTGGGCAGAGAGCAGTTCTTC. This codes for CASSQVLAGVGREQFF.

The genes are TRBV5-6 and TRBJ2-5; 7 bases agree with TRBD2. This CDR3 is 15 amino acids long. CDR1 is SGHDT, CDR2 YYEEEE, per germline. Trimming removed 5 bases from V and 0 bases from J; junction bases left unmatched: 7. CDR3 in amino acids: CASSRLAEYQETQYF. The CDR3 nucleotides read TGTGCCAGCAGTAGGCTAGCGGAATACCAAGAGACCCAGTACTTC.

The chain is built from TRBV30 and TRBJ1-1, with D perhaps TRBD1 (5 bases). This CDR3 has 12 amino acids. V was trimmed by 4 bases and J by 4 bases, leaving 10 bases between them. Per the germline V gene, CDR1 is GTSNPN and CDR2 is SVGIG (reference sequence). The CDR3 here is CAWTGLGTEAFF. In nucleotides, the CDR3 is TGTGCCTGGACAGGGTTGGGCACTGAAGCTTTCTTT.